The 8 T cell receptor beta chains presented below share a single source sample, sequenced in a study of identifying expanded T cells in peripheral blood (dated by TCRdb to about 2019). Library preparation employed the immunoSEQ multiplex PCR assay. The source is immuneACCESS, and TCRdb retained only in-frame sequences with V and J called. Part of the clones is not carried over; for the studies checked, unresolved V genes explain less than half of this, and the remainder is unexplained. Counted in this sample were approximately 100,000 clones; roughly 89% of them appeared once. Of the sample, roughly 15% is held by the ten largest clones. Sequencing was performed on blood. The receptors derive from a person aged 18 to 70 in good health.

V and J are TRBV10-1 and TRBJ1-2, with a possible D match to TRBD1 (6 bases). The CDR3 is 18 amino acids. Trimming removed 8 bases at V and 4 bases at J, with 29 bases between. CDR1 WNHNN and CDR2 SYGVQD come from the germline V gene (reference sequence). DNA of the CDR3: TGCGCCAGCGATGCCCCCCAGTCCTTGATGGGGGGCCGCTATGGCTACACCTTC. This codes for CASDAPQSLMGGRYGYTF.

The chain employs TRBV2 and TRBJ2-5; 8 bases fit TRBD2. The CDR3 is made up of 15 amino acids. CDR1 SNHLY and CDR2 FYNNEI come from the germline V gene. V gave up 3 bases and J gave up 7 bases; unmatched junction bases: 10. The CDR3 region has the DNA TGTGCCAGCAGTGATGAGCGGGGGACCTCCGGGACCCAGTACTTC. Protein product: CASSDERGTSGTQYF.

CDR3 loop: CASRATGGRDQPQHF. For the CDR3, the DNA is TGTGCCAGCAGAGCGACAGGGGGCCGCGATCAGCCCCAGCATTTT. The chain recombines TRBV6-6 with TRBJ1-5, with 10 bases aligning to TRBD1. This CDR3 comprises 15 residues. Germline CDR1 is MNHNY and CDR2 is SVGAGI (reference sequence). V lost 6 bases, J lost 5 bases, and 7 bases stayed unmatched.

The sample holds one count of this clone. This may stem from a read error, because a much larger clone lies one nucleotide away. The chain has TRBV4-1 and TRBJ2-5; 9 bases are shared with TRBD2. Germline CDR1 is MGHRA and CDR2 is YSYEKL. The CDR3 is 15 residues long. V dropped 0 bases and J dropped 1; count of bases not matched to a gene: 0. In DNA, the CDR3 is TGCGCCAGCAGCCAAGAGCGGGGGGGCCAAGAGACCCAGTACTTC. Its protein is CASSQERGGQETQYF.

This clone was counted once. The chain recombines TRBV7-2 with TRBJ2-2, with 11 bases lining up with TRBD1. CDR3 length equals 17 residues. The junction had 7 bases not matched to a gene; V was cut back by 4 bases and J by 3 bases. Germline V CDR1 and CDR2: SGHTA, FQGNSA. In nucleotides, the CDR3 is TGTGCCAGCAGCTCATCGGACAGGGGGCTTTACACCGGGGAGCTGTTTTTT. Protein product: CASSSSDRGLYTGELFF. The whole variable domain, remainder taken from reference TRBV7-2 and TRBJ2-2, is GAGVSQSPSNKVTEKGKDVELRCDPISGHTALYWYRQSLGQGLEFLIYFQGNSAPDKSGLPSDRFSAERTGGSVSTLTIQRTQQEDSAVYLCASSSSDRGLYTGELFFGEGSRLTVL.

V is TRBV19 and J is TRBJ1-2; D gene uncertain. Looked up from germline, CDR1 is LNHDA and CDR2 is SQIVND (reference sequence). This CDR3 region has 14 residues. V lost 3 bases and J 1 base, leaving 9 bases between the germline ends. The chain's CDR3 is CASSMLRSNYGYTF. The CDR3 nucleotides are TGTGCCAGTAGTATGTTGAGGAGTAACTATGGCTACACCTTC.

This chain uses TRBV10-1 with TRBJ2-3; D remains unclear. The CDR3 runs 13 residues. Germline CDR1 reads WNHNN; CDR2 reads SYGVQD (reference sequence). The V gene lost 2 bases and the J gene lost 3 bases, with 6 bases spanning the gap. The CDR3 sequence: CASSEAGTDTQYF. The CDR3, as DNA: TGCGCCAGCAGTGAGGCTGGGACAGATACGCAGTATTTT.

The rearrangement uses TRBV28 and TRBJ1-6, with a tentative D call TRBD1 (5 bases). The germline V and J ends were trimmed by 2 bases and 8 bases, with 10 bases remaining between them. Germline CDR1 is MDHEN and CDR2 is SYDVKM. The CDR3 is 14 residues long. Here the CDR3 DNA reads TGTGCCAGCAGTTTACCAGGGAGGCATTCACCCCTCCACTTT. As protein: CASSLPGRHSPLHF.